The 4 T cell receptor beta chains below were found in one sample sequenced in a study of blood T cell repertoires in COVID-19. Clones were sequenced by immunoSEQ multiplex PCR, and TCRdb holds only the in-frame ones, with some missing. The data contain tens of thousands of clones, roughly four fifths of them singletons. The source material was peripheral blood. The receptors were sampled from a human donor in a cohort sampled during active COVID-19.

J is TRBJ1-1 and V is TRBV15, with D tentatively TRBD1 (5 bases). The CDR3 covers 13 residues. V was shortened by 8 bases and J by 1 base, with 11 bases between the two germline ends. The germline gives CDR1 LNHNV, CDR2 YYDKDF (reference sequence). The CDR3 spells CATANRRNTEAFF. CDR3 sequence (DNA): TGTGCCACCGCTAACAGGAGGAACACTGAAGCTTTCTTT.

The chain combines TRBV27 with TRBJ2-1, with TRBD2 matching over 10 bases. The CDR3 is 16 amino acids. The trim removed 5 bases at V and 2 bases at J, leaving 6 bases unmatched. Germline V gene sequence: CDR1 MNHEY, CDR2 SMNVEV (reference sequence). The CDR3 nucleotides are TGTGCCAGCAGTGGGTTAGCGGGGGGCCCCTACAATGAGCAGTTCTTC. This translates into CASSGLAGGPYNEQFF.

This rearrangement joins TRBV29-1 to TRBJ2-7; 7 bases match TRBD1. The J segment lost 5 bases and the V segment lost 6 bases, leaving 16 bases of the junction unmatched. CDR1 SQVTM and CDR2 ANQGSEA come from the germline V gene. The CDR3 consists of 15 residues. The CDR3 is CSVKGAFPNSDEQYF. CDR3 nucleotides: TGCAGCGTGAAGGGGGCTTTTCCCAATAGCGACGAGCAGTACTTC.

This sequence joins TRBV7-5 and TRBJ1-1; the table names TRBD1, a call not compared with the DNA. TRBV7-5 is a pseudogene segment. The CDR3 totals 15 residues. CDR3 sequence: CARSFCDRPLTEAFF. CDR3 DNA: TGTGCCAGAAGCTTTTGTGACAGGCCGTTGACTGAAGCTTTCTTT.